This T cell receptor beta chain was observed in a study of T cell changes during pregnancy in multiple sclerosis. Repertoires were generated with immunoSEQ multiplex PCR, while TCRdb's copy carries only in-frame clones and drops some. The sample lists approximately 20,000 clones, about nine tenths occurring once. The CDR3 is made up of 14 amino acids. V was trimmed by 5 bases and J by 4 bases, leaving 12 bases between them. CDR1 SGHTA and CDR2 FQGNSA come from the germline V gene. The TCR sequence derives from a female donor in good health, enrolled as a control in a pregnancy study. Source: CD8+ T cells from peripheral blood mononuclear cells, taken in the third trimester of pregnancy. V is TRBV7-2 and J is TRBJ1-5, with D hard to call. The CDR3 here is CASSPWEGNQPQHF. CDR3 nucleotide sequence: TGTGCCAGCAGCCCCTGGGAGGGTAATCAGCCCCAGCATTTT.